This T cell receptor (beta chain) came from a study of identical twins. This clonotype was picked up many times. Its antigen is not known. Points from the study as a whole: For cord blood, abundant beta clonotypes had fewer insertions, unlike memory repertoires, which showed none. Models came in too low on out-of-frame TCR alpha sharing in monozygotic twins.

TCRdb ran MiXCR on the 5' RACE reads and lists one entry per CDR3 protein. The sample contains some 250,000 distinct CDR3 sequences, 5.5% to 7.5% of which appear only once. The same data also went into a second study, on T cells expressing NK-cell markers. That work adds: All TCR beta repertoires analysed originated from sorted CD3+CD56+NKG2C+, CD3+CD56+NKG2C- and CD3+CD56-NKG2C+ T cells. In 5 or 6 donors, dominant CD3+CD56+NKG2C+ clonotypes ranked among the top 10 CD8+ clonotypes.

Sequenced input: CD8+ T cells sorted from blood. The sequence came from a woman aged 18-29 years in good health.

The CDR3 here is CASSLIDSGAEQYF. As DNA, the CDR3 is TGCGCCAGCAGCCTGATCGACTCAGGGGCCGAGCAGTACTTC. This rearrangement joins TRBV5-1 to TRBJ2-7, with D possibly matching TRBD1 (6 bases). V was cut by 4 bases and J by 6 bases, with 17 bases left in between. Germline loops: CDR1 SGHRS, CDR2 YFSETQ. The CDR3 is made up of 14 amino acids. The whole variable domain, remainder taken from reference TRBV5-1 and TRBJ2-7, is KAGVTQTPRYLIKTRGQQVTLSCSPISGHRSVSWYQQTPGQGLQFLFEYFSETQRNKGNFPGRFSGRQFSNSRSEMNVSTLELGDSALYLCASSLIDSGAEQYFGPGTRLTVT.